In its sample, the clone carrying this TCR beta chain was seen a few times. Its antigen is not identified. The data are from a study of regulatory T cells in long-lasting Graves disease. As for the study in general: Over 5 years of antithyroid drugs with positive TSH receptor antibodies was taken to mean persistent Graves' disease.

V shed 4 bases and J 3 bases; nucleotides not matched to a gene: 8. CDR1 is SGHRS and CDR2 is YFSETQ in the germline V gene. The CDR3 is made up of 16 amino acids. Noted time point: persistent/refractory GD, antithyroid drugs over 5 years with positive TRAb. PBMC-derived RNA was used for the TCR library. From each patient, around 10 milliliters of peripheral blood was drawn and collected into an EDTA anticoagulant tube. CDR3 regions were amplified by Arm-PCR using iRepertoire HTBI primers to build TCR beta libraries. TCRdb called the multiplex PCR reads again in MiXCR, with one record for every CDR3 protein. The sample holds hundreds of thousands of distinct CDR3 sequences, around 30% seen once. Broader study findings: Shared public clonotypes totalled 2,741 in persistent patients, compared with just under 1,000 in new patients. Favored gene segments in persistent disease were TRBV28, TRBJ1-2 and TRBJ2-5.

The receptor was derived from a female donor with Graves disease. The sample was peripheral blood mononuclear cells (PBMCs), taken when the disease was refractory, from a patient treated with antithyroid drugs. V is TRBV5-1 and J is TRBJ2-3; 10 bases fit TRBD2. CDR3 DNA: TGCGCCAGCAGCCCCTCCCTAGCGGGAGTTACAGATACGCAGTATTTT. Translation: CASSPSLAGVTDTQYF.